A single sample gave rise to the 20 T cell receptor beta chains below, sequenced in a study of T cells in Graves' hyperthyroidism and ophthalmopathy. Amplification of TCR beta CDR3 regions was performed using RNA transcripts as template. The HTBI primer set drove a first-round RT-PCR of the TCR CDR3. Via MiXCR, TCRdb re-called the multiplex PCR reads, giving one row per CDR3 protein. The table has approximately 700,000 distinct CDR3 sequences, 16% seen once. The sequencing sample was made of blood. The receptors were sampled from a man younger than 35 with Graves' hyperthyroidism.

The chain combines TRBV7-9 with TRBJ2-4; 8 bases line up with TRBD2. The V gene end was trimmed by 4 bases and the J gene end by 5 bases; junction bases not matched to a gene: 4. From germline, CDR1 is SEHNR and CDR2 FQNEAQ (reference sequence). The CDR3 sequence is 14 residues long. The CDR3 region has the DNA TGTGCCAGCAGCTCCCCACTAGCGGAAAACATTCAGTACTTC. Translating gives CASSSPLAENIQYF. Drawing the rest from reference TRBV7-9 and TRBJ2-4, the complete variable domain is DTGVSQNPRHKITKRGQNVTFRCDPISEHNRLYWYRQTLGQGPEFLTYFQNEAQLEKSRLLSDRFSAERPKGSFSTLEIQRTEQGDSAMYLCASSSPLAENIQYFGAGTRLSVL.

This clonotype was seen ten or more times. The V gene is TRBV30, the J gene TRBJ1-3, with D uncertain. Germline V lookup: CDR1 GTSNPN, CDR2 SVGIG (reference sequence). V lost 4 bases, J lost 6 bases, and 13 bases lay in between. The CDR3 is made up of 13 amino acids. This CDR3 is CAWMPSGVNTIYF. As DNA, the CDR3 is TGTGCCTGGATGCCGTCTGGGGTAAACACCATATATTTT.

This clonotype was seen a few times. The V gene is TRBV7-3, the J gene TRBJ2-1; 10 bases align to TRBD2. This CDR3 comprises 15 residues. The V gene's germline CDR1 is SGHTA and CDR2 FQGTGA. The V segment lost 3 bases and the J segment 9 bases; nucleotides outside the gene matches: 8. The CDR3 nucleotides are TGTGCCAGCAGCTTCCTAGCGGGAGTTTACCGTGAGCAGTTCTTC. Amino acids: CASSFLAGVYREQFF.

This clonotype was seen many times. The CDR3 sequence: CASTSTSGSVDEQFF. The DNA for the CDR3 is TGTGCCAGCACCTCGACTAGCGGGAGCGTGGATGAGCAGTTCTTC. The V and J genes are TRBV11-1 and TRBJ2-1, with 12 bases that match TRBD2. Trimming at V came to 7 bases and at J to 8 bases, leaving 9 bases not matched to a gene. This CDR3 has 15 residues. Germline V gene lookup returns CDR1 SGHAT and CDR2 FQDESV (reference sequence).

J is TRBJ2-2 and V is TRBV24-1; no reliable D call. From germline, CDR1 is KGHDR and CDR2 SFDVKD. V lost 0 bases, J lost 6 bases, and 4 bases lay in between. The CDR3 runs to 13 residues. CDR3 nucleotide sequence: TGTGCCACCAGTGATTTGCTGGCCGGGGAGCTGTTTTTT. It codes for CATSDLLAGELFF.

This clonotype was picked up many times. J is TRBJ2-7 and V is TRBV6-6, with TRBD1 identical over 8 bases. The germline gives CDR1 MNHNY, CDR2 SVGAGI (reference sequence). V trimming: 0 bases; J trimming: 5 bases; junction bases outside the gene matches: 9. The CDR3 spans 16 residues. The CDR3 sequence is CASSYSVTGGQDEQYF. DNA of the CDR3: TGTGCCAGCAGTTACTCGGTAACAGGGGGGCAGGACGAGCAGTACTTC.

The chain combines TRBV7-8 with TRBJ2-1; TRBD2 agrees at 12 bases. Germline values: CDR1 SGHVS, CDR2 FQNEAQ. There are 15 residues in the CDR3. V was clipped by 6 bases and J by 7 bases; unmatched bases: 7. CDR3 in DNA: TGTGCCAGCAGGCGCCTAGCGGGAGGGGGGAATGAGCAGTTCTTC. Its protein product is CASRRLAGGGNEQFF.

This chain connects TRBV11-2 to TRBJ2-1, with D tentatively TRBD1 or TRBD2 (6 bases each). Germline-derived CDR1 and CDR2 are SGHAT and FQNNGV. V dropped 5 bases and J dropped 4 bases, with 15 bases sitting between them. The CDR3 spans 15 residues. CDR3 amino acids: CASSQRGAWYNEQFF. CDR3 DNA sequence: TGTGCCAGCAGCCAGAGGGGGGCTTGGTACAATGAGCAGTTCTTC.

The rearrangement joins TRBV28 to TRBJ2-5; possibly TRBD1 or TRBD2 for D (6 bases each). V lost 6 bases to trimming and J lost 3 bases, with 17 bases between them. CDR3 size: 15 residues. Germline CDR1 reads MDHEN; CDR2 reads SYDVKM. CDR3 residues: CASSSTGGPEETQYF. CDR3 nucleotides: TGTGCCAGCAGCTCCACCGGGGGCCCCGAAGAGACCCAGTACTTC.

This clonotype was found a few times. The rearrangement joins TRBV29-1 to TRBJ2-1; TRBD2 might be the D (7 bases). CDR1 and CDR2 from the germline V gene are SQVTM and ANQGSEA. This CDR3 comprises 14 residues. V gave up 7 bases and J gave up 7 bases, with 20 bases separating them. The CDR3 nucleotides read TGCAGCGCCAAGGGGGGGGGGCGTTGGAATGAGCAGTTCTTC. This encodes CSAKGGGRWNEQFF.

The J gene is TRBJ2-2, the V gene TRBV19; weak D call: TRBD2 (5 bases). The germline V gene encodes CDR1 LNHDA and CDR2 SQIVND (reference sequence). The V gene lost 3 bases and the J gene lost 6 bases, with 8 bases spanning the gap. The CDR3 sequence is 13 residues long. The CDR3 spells CASSISGSGELFF. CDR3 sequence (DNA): TGTGCCAGTAGTATCAGCGGATCCGGGGAGCTGTTTTTT.

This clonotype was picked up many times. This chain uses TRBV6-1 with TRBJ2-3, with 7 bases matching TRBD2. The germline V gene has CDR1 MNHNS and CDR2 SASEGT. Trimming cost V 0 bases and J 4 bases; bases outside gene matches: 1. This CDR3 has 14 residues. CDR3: CASSEAGGADTQYF. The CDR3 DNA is TGTGCCAGCAGTGAAGCGGGAGGGGCAGATACGCAGTATTTT.

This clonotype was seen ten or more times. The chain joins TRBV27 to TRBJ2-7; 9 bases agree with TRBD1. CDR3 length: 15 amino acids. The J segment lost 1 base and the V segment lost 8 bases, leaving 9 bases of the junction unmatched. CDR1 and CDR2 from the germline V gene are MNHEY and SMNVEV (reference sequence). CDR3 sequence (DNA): TGTGCCAGCGGCCGGGGACAGGGTGGGTCCTACGAGCAGTACTTC. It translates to CASGRGQGGSYEQYF.

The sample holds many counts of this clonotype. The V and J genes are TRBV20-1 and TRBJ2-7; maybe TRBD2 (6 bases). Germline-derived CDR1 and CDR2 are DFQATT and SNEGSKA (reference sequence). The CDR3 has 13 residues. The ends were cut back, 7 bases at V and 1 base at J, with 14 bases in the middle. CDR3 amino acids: CSGRRGNSYEQYF. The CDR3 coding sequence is TGCAGTGGTAGGCGGGGCAATTCCTACGAGCAGTACTTC.

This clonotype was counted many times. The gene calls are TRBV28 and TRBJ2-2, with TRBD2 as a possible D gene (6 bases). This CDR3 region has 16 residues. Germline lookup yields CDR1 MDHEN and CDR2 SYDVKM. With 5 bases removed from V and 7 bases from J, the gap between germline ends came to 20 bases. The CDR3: CASSAAGTGSGGELFF. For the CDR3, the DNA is TGTGCCAGCAGTGCCGCGGGGACGGGCTCGGGCGGGGAGCTGTTTTTT.

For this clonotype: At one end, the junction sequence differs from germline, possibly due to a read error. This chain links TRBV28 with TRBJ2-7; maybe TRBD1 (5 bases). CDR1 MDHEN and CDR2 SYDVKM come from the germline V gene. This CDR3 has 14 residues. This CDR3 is CASRSITGIYGQYF. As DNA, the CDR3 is TGTGCCAGCAGGTCCATAACAGGAATCTACGGGCAGTACTTC.

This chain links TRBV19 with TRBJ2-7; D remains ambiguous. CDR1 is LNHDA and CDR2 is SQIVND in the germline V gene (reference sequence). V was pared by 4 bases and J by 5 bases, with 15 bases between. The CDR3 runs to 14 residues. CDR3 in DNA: TGTGCCAGTAGTAGTTGGGTATACGATAACGAGCAGTACTTC. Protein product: CASSSWVYDNEQYF.

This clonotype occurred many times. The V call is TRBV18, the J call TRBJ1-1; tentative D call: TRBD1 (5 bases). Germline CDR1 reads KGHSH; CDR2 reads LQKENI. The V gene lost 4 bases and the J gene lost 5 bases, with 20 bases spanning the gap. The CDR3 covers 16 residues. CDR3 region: CASSQTSQVMGTEAFF. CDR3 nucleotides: TGTGCCAGCTCACAAACCTCACAGGTGATGGGGACTGAAGCTTTCTTT. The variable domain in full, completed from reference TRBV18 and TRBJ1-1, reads NAGVMQNPRHLVRRRGQEARLRCSPMKGHSHVYWYRQLPEEGLKFMVYLQKENIIDESGMPKERFSAEFPKEGPSILRIQQVVRGDSAAYFCASSQTSQVMGTEAFFGQGTRLTVV.

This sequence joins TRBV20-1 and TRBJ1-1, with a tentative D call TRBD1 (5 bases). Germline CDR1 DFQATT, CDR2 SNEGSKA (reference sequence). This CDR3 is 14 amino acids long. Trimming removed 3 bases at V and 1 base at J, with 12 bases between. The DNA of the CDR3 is TGCAGTGCTAGTTCAGGGCTTAGGAACACTGAAGCTTTCTTT. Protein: CSASSGLRNTEAFF.

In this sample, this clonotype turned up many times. CDR3 amino acids: CASSRDFREQFF. CDR3 DNA: TGTGCCAGCAGCAGGGACTTCCGGGAGCAGTTCTTC. J is TRBJ2-1 and V is TRBV7-9; possible D gene TRBD2, 6 bases. Germline CDR1 reads SEHNR; CDR2 reads FQNEAQ (reference sequence). CDR3 length: 12 amino acids. The V and J ends lost 5 bases and 10 bases respectively, with 12 bases between them.